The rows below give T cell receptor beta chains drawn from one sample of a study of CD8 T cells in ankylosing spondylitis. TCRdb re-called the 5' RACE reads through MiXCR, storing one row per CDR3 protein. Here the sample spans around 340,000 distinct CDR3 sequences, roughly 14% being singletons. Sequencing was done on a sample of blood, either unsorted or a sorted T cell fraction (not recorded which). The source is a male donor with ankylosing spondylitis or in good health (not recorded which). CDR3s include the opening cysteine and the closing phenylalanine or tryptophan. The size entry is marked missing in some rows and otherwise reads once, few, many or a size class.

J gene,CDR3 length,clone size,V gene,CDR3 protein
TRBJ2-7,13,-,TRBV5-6,CASSLGRRDEQYF
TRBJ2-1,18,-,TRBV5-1,CASSLRTSGRAVHNEQFF
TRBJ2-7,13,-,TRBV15,CATSRDRYHEQYF
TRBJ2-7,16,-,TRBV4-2,CASSQPLVTMRGEQYF
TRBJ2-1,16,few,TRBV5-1,CASRPTPNYAYNEQFF
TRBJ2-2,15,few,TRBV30,CAWSRRASGEGQLFF
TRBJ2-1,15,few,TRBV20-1,CSARKLSSGNDEQFF
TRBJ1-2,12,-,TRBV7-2,CAGKDGNYGYTF
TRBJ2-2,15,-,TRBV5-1,CASSSETTNTGELFF
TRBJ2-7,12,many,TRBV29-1,CSVEGSTYEQYF
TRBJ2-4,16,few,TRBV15,CATSREGGRAKNIQYF
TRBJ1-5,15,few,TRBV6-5,CASSYPNGRLRPQHF
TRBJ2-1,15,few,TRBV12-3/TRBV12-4,CASSPQGPYNVKQFF
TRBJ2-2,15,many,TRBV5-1,CASSLGQAYTGELFF
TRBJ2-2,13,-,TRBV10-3,CAKRGDSTGELFF
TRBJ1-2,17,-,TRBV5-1,CASSLDGQGLTGYGYTF
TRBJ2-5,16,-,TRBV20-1,CSARDPKTSAQETQYF
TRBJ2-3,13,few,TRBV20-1,CSASGSEVDTQYF
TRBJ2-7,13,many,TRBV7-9,CASSPRGPYEQYF
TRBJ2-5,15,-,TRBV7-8,CASSLATTSGETQYF